This entry lists 18 T cell receptor beta chains sequenced from one sample in a study of T cell responses to AZD1222 COVID-19 vaccine. Using immunoSEQ multiplex PCR, the repertoire was profiled, and TCRdb retains in-frame clones only, with some absent. The repertoire includes some 130,000 clones, approximately 93% of them detected once, and roughly 5% sits in the top ten. This material consisted of peripheral blood, taken on day 0 of AZD1222 vaccination. These receptors were obtained from an adult in good health.

V usage is TRBV11-2 and J usage is TRBJ2-3, with D unresolved. The V end lost 1 base, the J end lost 5 bases, and 10 bases lay between the germline ends. Germline assignment: CDR1 SGHAT and CDR2 FQNNGV. The CDR3 runs to 14 residues. The chain's CDR3 is CASSLGSSLDTQYF. CDR3 coding DNA: TGTGCCAGCAGCTTAGGGTCCAGCCTAGATACGCAGTATTTT.

The chain employs TRBV28 and TRBJ1-1; D remains unclear. The CDR3 has 11 residues. The V gene's germline CDR1 is MDHEN and CDR2 SYDVKM. V lost 2 bases, J lost 5 bases, and 3 bases lay in between. The CDR3 nucleotides are TGTGCCAGCAGTTTACAAACTGAAGCTTTCTTT. Protein sequence: CASSLQTEAFF.

The V call is TRBV28, the J call TRBJ2-1, with 9 positions matching TRBD1. Trimming took 6 bases from V and 7 from J; bases not matched to a gene: 10. The CDR3 covers 15 residues. Germline assignment: CDR1 MDHEN and CDR2 SYDVKM. CDR3 sequence reads: CASRDRDRAQNEQFF. CDR3 coding DNA: TGTGCCAGCAGAGACCGGGACAGGGCCCAAAATGAGCAGTTCTTC.

This clone was seen only once. This chain links TRBV12-5 with TRBJ2-7; 7 bases are shared with TRBD2. The junction had 6 bases not matched to a gene; V was cut back by 4 bases and J by 3 bases. Germline V gene data show CDR1 as LGHNT and CDR2 as FRNRAP. The CDR3 covers 14 residues. This chain's CDR3 is CASGSGTTRYEQYF. The CDR3 nucleotides read TGTGCTAGTGGTTCCGGGACTACTCGCTACGAGCAGTACTTC.

This clone was observed once. V is TRBV5-1 and J is TRBJ2-2, with TRBD2 matching over 13 bases. Germline V CDR1 and CDR2: SGHRS, YFSETQ. CDR3 size: 17 residues. With V trimmed by 4 bases and J by 6 bases, 9 bases remained unmatched. CDR3 amino acids: CASSPGLAGELAGELFF. The CDR3 nucleotides are TGCGCCAGCAGCCCCGGACTAGCGGGAGAGCTTGCCGGGGAGCTGTTTTTT. The whole variable domain, remainder taken from reference TRBV5-1 and TRBJ2-2, is KAGVTQTPRYLIKTRGQQVTLSCSPISGHRSVSWYQQTPGQGLQFLFEYFSETQRNKGNFPGRFSGRQFSNSRSEMNVSTLELGDSALYLCASSPGLAGELAGELFFGEGSRLTVL.

The chain has TRBV6-2 or TRBV6-3 and TRBJ1-5, with 7 bases that match TRBD1. The ends lost 4 bases at V and 7 bases at J; junction bases unmatched: 7. CDR1 is MNHEY and CDR2 is SVGEGT in the germline V gene. The CDR3 has 14 residues. The CDR3, as DNA: TGTGCCAGCAGTTTCGACAGGGATAGCCAGCCCCAGCATTTT. The encoded protein is CASSFDRDSQPQHF.

This clone has just a few counts. The chain's CDR3 is CASSQDYPDTQYF. The DNA for the CDR3 is TGCGCCAGCAGCCAAGACTACCCAGATACGCAGTATTTT. This chain links TRBV4-1 with TRBJ2-3, with D uncertain. The CDR3 has 13 residues. Germline loops: CDR1 MGHRA, CDR2 YSYEKL. V lost 0 bases and J lost 4, with 5 bases in between.

This clone was counted a single time. This chain uses TRBV5-1 with TRBJ1-2; TRBD1 aligns across 7 bases. Trimming cost V 2 bases and J 0 bases; bases outside gene matches: 1. The CDR3 is made up of 14 amino acids. CDR1 is SGHRS, CDR2 YFSETQ, per germline. CDR3 nucleotide sequence: TGCGCCAGCAGCTTTGGGACAGCTAACTATGGCTACACCTTC. As protein: CASSFGTANYGYTF.

Only one count was recorded for this clone. The chain is built from TRBV30 and TRBJ2-2; no definite D call. Trimming removed 2 bases from V and 3 bases from J, with 10 bases in between. The CDR3 loop spans 14 amino acids. Germline V lookup: CDR1 GTSNPN, CDR2 SVGIG (reference sequence). CDR3 sequence reads: CAWSPLRYTGELFF. Written as DNA, the CDR3 is TGTGCCTGGAGTCCCCTCAGGTACACCGGGGAGCTGTTTTTT.

V is TRBV7-9 and J is TRBJ2-7; TRBD1 aligns across 7 bases. CDR3 length: 15 residues. V shed 5 bases, J shed 0 bases, and the junction held 7 bases outside the gene matches. Germline-derived CDR1 and CDR2 are SEHNR and FQNEAQ (reference sequence). The CDR3 sequence: CASSLQGLSSYEQYF. DNA of the CDR3: TGTGCCAGCAGCCTACAGGGGCTTAGCTCCTACGAGCAGTACTTC.

The chain uses TRBV29-1 and TRBJ2-7, with D uncertain. The germline CDR1 and CDR2 sequences are SQVTM and ANQGSEA. V was pared by 3 bases and J by 0 bases, with 12 bases between. This CDR3 has 14 residues. The CDR3 region is CSVDVGRTSYEQYF. The CDR3 nucleotides are TGCAGCGTTGACGTGGGCAGGACCTCCTACGAGCAGTACTTC.

The table lists this clone with a count of one. The J gene is TRBJ2-1, the V gene TRBV9; tentative D call: TRBD1 (5 bases). The V end was cut by 0 bases, the J end by 7 bases, with 8 bases between. The CDR3 runs to 13 residues. Germline V gene sequence: CDR1 SGDLS, CDR2 YYNGEE. DNA of the CDR3: TGTGCCAGCAGCGTAGTGCCAGGGAATGAGCAGTTCTTC. Amino acid sequence: CASSVVPGNEQFF.

The rearrangement uses TRBV4-1 and TRBJ1-5; weak D call: TRBD1 (6 bases). The CDR3 is 15 residues long. Deletions cut 4 bases from V and 7 bases from J, with 17 bases between. In germline, CDR1 is MGHRA, CDR2 YSYEKL. CDR3 in amino acids: CASSPAGGIFQPQHF. DNA for the CDR3: TGCGCCAGCAGCCCAGCCGGGGGCATTTTCCAGCCCCAGCATTTT.

The CDR3 DNA is TGTGCCAGCAGCTGGAGACGGGACAACTACGAGCAGTACTTC. Encoded protein: CASSWRRDNYEQYF. The V and J genes are TRBV5-5 and TRBJ2-7, with a tentative D call TRBD1 (6 bases). The CDR3 is 14 residues long. Germline V gene data show CDR1 as SGHKS and CDR2 as YYEKEE (reference sequence). V lost 3 bases to trimming and J lost 3 bases, with 13 bases between them.

The rearrangement links TRBV20-1 to TRBJ2-7; perhaps TRBD2 as D (6 bases). V gave up 3 bases and J gave up 2 bases, with 11 bases separating them. CDR3 length: 13 amino acids. Germline values: CDR1 DFQATT, CDR2 SNEGSKA (reference sequence). CDR3 protein: CSASAGPTYEQYF. The CDR3 DNA is TGCAGTGCTAGTGCGGGACCAACCTACGAGCAGTACTTC.

This sequence joins TRBV21-1 and TRBJ1-6. TRBV21-1 is classified as a pseudogene. The CDR3 contains 15 residues. The CDR3: CASSKTGTAKSPLHF. The CDR3 nucleotides are TGTGCCAGCAGCAAAACCGGGACGGCCAAATCACCCCTCCACTTT.

The J gene is TRBJ2-3, the V gene TRBV2; no definite D call. Germline assignment: CDR1 SNHLY and CDR2 FYNNEI. The CDR3 spans 14 residues. Trimming took off 2 bases at V and 0 bases at J, with 6 bases between the two ends. This CDR3 reads CASSETVSTDTQYF. CDR3 bases: TGTGCCAGCAGTGAAACGGTTAGCACAGATACGCAGTATTTT. The full variable domain, its missing parts supplied by reference TRBV2 and TRBJ2-3, is EPEVTQTPSHQVTQMGQEVILRCVPISNHLYFYWYRQILGQKVEFLVSFYNNEISEKSEIFDDQFSVERPDGSNFTLKIRSTKLEDSAMYFCASSETVSTDTQYFGPGTRLTVL.

This clone was observed once. The V gene is TRBV10-3, the J gene TRBJ2-1; 7 nucleotides align to TRBD2. Germline CDR1 is ENHRY and CDR2 is SYGVKD. The CDR3 contains 14 residues. Trimming took 5 bases from V and 8 from J; bases not matched to a gene: 9. The CDR3 nucleotides read TGTGCCATCAGTACGAAGCGGGGAGCGTATGAGCAGTTCTTC. Translation: CAISTKRGAYEQFF.